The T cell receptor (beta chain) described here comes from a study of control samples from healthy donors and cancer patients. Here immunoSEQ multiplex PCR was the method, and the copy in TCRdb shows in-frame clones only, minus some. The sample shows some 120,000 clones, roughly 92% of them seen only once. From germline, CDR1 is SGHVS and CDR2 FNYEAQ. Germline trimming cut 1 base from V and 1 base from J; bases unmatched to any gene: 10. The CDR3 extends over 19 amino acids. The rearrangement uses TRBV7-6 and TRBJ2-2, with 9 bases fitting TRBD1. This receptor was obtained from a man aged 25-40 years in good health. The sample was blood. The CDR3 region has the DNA TGTGCCAGCAGCTTAGACAGTATCGGGACAGGGTGGAACACCGGGGAGCTGTTTTTT. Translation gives CASSLDSIGTGWNTGELFF.